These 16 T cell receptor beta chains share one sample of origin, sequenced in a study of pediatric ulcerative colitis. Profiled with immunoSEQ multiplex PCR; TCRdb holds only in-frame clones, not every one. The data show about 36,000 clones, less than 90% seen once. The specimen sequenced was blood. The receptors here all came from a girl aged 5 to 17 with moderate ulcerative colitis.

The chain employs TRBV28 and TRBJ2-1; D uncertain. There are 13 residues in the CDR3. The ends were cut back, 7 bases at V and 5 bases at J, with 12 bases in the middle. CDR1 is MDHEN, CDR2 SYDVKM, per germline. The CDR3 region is CASKGQPNNEQFF. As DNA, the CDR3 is TGTGCCAGCAAAGGGCAGCCCAACAATGAGCAGTTCTTC.

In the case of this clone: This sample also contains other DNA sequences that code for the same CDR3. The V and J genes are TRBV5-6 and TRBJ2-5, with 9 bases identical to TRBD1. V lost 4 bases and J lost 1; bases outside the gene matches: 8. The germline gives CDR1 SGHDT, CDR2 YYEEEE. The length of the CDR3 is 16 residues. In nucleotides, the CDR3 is TGTGCCAGCAGCGTAGCCGGGACAGGGATCCAAGAGACCCAGTACTTC. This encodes CASSVAGTGIQETQYF.

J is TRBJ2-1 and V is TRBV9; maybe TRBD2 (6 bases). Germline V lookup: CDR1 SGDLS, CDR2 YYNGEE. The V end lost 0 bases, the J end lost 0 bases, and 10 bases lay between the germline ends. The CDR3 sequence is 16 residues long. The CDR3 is CASSVDSSDSYNEQFF. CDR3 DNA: TGTGCCAGCAGCGTAGACTCTAGCGACTCCTACAATGAGCAGTTCTTC.

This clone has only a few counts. CDR3 sequence reads: CASSQYSNQPQHF. For the CDR3, the DNA is TGTGCCAGTAGTCAATATAGCAATCAGCCCCAGCATTTT. The gene calls are TRBV19 and TRBJ1-5; D gene ambiguous. V shed 5 bases and J shed 0 bases, with 5 bases lying between them. This CDR3 is built from 13 residues. Per germline, CDR1 LNHDA and CDR2 SQIVND (reference sequence). Combining the CDR3 with reference TRBV19 and TRBJ1-5 gives the whole variable domain DGGITQSPKYLFRKEGQNVTLSCEQNLNHDAMYWYRQDPGQGLRLIYYSQIVNDFQKGDIAEGYSVSREKKESFPLTVTSAQKNPTAFYLCASSQYSNQPQHFGDGTRLSIL.

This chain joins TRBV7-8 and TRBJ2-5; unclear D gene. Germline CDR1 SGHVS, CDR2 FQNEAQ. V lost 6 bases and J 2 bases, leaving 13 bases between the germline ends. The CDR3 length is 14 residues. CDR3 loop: CASSHRTEQETQYF. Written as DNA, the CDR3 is TGTGCCAGCAGTCATAGGACGGAGCAAGAGACCCAGTACTTC.

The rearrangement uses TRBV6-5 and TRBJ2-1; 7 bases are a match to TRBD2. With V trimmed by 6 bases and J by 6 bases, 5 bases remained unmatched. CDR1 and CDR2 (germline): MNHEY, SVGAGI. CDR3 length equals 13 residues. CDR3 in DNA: TGTGCCAGCAGAGGCGGGGGACTCAATGAGCAGTTCTTC. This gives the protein CASRGGGLNEQFF.

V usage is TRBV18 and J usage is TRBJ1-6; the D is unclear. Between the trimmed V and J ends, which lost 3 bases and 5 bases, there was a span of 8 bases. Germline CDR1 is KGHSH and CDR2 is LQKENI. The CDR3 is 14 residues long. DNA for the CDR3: TGTGCCAGCTCACCTCCTGGCCATAATTCACCCCTCCACTTT. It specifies CASSPPGHNSPLHF.

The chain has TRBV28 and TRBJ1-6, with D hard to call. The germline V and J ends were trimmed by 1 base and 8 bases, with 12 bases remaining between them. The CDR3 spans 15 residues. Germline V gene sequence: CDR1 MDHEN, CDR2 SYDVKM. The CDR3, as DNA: TGTGCCAGCAGTTTATACCGGGGTCCCGATTCACCCCTCCACTTT. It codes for CASSLYRGPDSPLHF.

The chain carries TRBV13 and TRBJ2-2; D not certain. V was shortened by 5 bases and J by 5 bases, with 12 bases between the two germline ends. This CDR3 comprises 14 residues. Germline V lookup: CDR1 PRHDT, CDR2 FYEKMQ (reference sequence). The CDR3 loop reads CASSHRVSTGELFF. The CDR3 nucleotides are TGTGCCAGCAGCCACCGGGTTAGTACCGGGGAGCTGTTTTTT.

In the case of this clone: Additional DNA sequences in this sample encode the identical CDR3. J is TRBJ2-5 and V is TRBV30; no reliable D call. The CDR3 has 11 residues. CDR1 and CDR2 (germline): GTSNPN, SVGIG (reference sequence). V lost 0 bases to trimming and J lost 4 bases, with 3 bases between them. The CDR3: CAWSVGETQYF. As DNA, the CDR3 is TGTGCCTGGAGTGTAGGAGAGACCCAGTACTTC.

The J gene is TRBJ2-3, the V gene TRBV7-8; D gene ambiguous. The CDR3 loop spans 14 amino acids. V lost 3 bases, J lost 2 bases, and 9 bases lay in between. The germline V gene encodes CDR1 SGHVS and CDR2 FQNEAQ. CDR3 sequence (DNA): TGTGCCAGCAGCTTCGCGGAAAACACAGATACGCAGTATTTT. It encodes CASSFAENTDTQYF.

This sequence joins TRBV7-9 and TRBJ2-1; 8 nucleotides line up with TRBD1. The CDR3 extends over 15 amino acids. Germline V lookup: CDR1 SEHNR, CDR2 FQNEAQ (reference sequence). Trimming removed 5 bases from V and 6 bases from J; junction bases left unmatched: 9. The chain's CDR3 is CASSTGQGPSNEQFF. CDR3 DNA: TGTGCCAGCAGCACCGGACAGGGACCCTCCAATGAGCAGTTCTTC. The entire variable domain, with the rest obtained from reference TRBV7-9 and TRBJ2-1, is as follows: DTGVSQNPRHKITKRGQNVTFRCDPISEHNRLYWYRQTLGQGPEFLTYFQNEAQLEKSRLLSDRFSAERPKGSFSTLEIQRTEQGDSAMYLCASSTGQGPSNEQFFGPGTRLTVL.

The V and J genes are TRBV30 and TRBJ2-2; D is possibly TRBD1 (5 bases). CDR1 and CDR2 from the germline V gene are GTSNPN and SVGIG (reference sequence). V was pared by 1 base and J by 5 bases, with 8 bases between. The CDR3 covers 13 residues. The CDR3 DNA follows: TGTGCCTGGAGTGGGACACTTACCGGGGAGCTGTTTTTT. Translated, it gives CAWSGTLTGELFF.

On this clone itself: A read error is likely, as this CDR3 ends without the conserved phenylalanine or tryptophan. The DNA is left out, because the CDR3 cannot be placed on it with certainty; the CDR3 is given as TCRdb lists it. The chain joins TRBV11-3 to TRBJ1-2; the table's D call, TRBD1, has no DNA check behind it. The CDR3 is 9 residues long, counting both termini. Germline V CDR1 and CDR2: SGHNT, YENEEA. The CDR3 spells CASPSVGQL.

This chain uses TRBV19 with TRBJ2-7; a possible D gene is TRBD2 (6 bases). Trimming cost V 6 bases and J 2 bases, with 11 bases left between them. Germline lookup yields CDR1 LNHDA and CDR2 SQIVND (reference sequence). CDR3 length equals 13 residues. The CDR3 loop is CASRGRSTYEQYF. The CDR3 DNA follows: TGTGCCAGTAGGGGGAGGAGTACCTACGAGCAGTACTTC.

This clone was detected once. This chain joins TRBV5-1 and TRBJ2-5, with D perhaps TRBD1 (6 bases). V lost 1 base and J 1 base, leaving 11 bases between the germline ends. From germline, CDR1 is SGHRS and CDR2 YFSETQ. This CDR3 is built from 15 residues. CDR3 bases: TGCGCCAGCAGCTTGTTAGGGACATTCCAAGAGACCCAGTACTTC. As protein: CASSLLGTFQETQYF.